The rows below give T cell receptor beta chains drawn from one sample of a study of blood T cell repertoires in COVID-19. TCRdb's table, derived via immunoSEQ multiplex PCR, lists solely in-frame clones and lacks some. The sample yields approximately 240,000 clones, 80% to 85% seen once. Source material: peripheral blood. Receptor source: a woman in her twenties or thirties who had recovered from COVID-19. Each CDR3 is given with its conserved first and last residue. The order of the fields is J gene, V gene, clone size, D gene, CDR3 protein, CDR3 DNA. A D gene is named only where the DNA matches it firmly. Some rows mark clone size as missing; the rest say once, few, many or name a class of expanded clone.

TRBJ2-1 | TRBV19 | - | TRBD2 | CASSMYRTSGLNEQFF | TGTGCCAGTAGTATGTATAGGACTAGCGGGTTAAATGAGCAGTTCTTC
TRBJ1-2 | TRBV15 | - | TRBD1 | CATSTSQGEGYTF | TGTGCCACCAGCACGTCACAGGGGGAGGGCTACACCTTC
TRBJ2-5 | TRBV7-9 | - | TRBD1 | CASSLGGTEQETQYF | TGTGCCAGCAGCTTAGGGGGGACAGAGCAAGAGACCCAGTACTTC
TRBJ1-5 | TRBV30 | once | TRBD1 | CACRTGGGSNQPQHF | TGTGCCTGTCGGACAGGGGGCGGGAGCAATCAGCCCCAGCATTTT
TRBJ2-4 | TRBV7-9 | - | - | CASSPSGTEEGKAKNIQYF | TGTGCCAGCAGCCCATCCGGGACGGAGGAGGGGAAAGCCAAAAACATTCAGTACTTC
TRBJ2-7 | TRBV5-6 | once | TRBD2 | CASSPAGGRSSYEQYF | TGTGCCAGCAGCCCGGCTGGCGGGAGAAGCTCCTACGAGCAGTACTTC
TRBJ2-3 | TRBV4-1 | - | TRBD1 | CASSQESTGVADTQYF | TGCGCCAGCAGCCAAGAATCAACAGGGGTAGCAGATACGCAGTATTTT
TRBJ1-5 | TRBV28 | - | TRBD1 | CATERRGQGASQPQHF | TGTGCCACCGAACGACGGGGACAGGGGGCCAGCCAGCCCCAGCATTTT
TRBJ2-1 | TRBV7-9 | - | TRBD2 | CASSQYTSGSIEQFF | TGTGCCAGCAGCCAATATACTAGCGGGAGCATTGAGCAGTTCTTC
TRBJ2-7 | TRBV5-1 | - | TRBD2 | CASRPALAGVYEQYF | TGCGCCAGCCGCCCCGCCCTAGCGGGAGTCTACGAGCAGTACTTC
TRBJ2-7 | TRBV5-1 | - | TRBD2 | CASSLVAGADYEQYF | TGCGCCAGCAGCTTGGTAGCGGGAGCGGACTACGAGCAGTACTTC
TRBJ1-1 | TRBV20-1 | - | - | CSARAAIEAFF | TGCAGTGCTAGGGCTGCCATTGAAGCTTTCTTT
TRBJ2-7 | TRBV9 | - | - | CASSAGPEGYEQYF | TGTGCCAGCAGCGCCGGACCCGAGGGCTACGAGCAGTACTTC
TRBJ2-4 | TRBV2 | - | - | CASSEAGLGLARYF | TGTGCCAGCAGTGAAGCTGGCCTAGGTCTCGCACGGTACTTC
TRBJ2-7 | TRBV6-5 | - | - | CASSLTSSYEQYF | TGTGCCAGCAGTCTAACTTCTTCCTACGAGCAGTACTTC
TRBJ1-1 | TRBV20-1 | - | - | CSAMSTEAFF | TGCAGTGCTATGAGCACTGAAGCTTTCTTT
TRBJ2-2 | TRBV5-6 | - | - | CASSLSPLMTPLTGELFF | TGTGCCAGCAGCTTGTCTCCTTTGATGACACCTCTGACCGGGGAGCTGTTTTTT
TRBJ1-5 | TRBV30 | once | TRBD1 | CAWRPGQGTFQPQHF | TGTGCCTGGAGACCCGGACAGGGTACGTTTCAGCCCCAGCATTTT
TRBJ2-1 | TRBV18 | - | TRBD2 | CASSLGLAGNNEQFF | TGTGCCAGCTCACTGGGACTAGCGGGTAACAATGAGCAGTTCTTC
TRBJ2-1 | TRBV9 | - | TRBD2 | CASSVGSSGYNEQFF | TGTGCCAGCAGCGTTGGGTCTAGCGGGTACAATGAGCAGTTCTTC
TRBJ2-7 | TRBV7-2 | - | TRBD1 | CASSLRSMRTGGRDEQYF | TGTGCCAGCAGCTTAAGGTCGATGAGGACAGGGGGAAGGGACGAGCAGTACTTC
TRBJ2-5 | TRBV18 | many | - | CASSPPTVQETQYF | TGTGCCAGCTCACCACCGACAGTCCAAGAGACCCAGTACTTC
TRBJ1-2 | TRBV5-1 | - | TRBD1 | CASSLGQGAISNYGYTF | TGCGCCAGCAGCTTGGGACAGGGGGCGATCTCTAACTATGGCTACACCTTC
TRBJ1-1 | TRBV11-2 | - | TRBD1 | CASSSPGQLPTFF | TGTGCCAGCAGCTCCCCGGGACAGCTACCTACTTTCTTT
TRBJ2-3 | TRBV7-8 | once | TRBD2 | CASVDIREATDTQYF | TGTGCCAGCGTTGATATACGGGAGGCGACAGATACGCAGTATTTT
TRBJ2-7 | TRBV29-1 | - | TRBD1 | CSVDRDRADEQYF | TGCAGCGTAGACCGGGACAGGGCCGACGAGCAGTACTTC
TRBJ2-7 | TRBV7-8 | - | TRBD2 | CASSGAGEREGPEQYF | TGTGCCAGCAGCGGCGCAGGGGAGCGGGAGGGCCCCGAGCAGTACTTC
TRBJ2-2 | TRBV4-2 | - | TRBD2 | CASSQGLAGTGELFF | TGTGCCAGCAGCCAAGGACTAGCGGGAACCGGGGAGCTGTTTTTT
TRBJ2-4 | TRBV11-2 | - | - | CASSLIPNRTKNIQYF | TGTGCCAGCAGCTTAATACCTAACCGTACCAAAAACATTCAGTACTTC
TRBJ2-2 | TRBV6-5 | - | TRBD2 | CASSLVAGGTGELFF | TGTGCCAGCAGCCTCGTAGCGGGAGGGACCGGGGAGCTGTTTTTT
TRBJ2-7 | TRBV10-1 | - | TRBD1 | CASSDGTGPYQQYF | TGCGCCAGCAGTGATGGGACAGGGCCCTACCAGCAGTACTTC
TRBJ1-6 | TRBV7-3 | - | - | CASSPGTRGNSPLHF | TGTGCCAGCAGCCCCGGGACCCGGGGGAATTCACCCCTCCACTTT
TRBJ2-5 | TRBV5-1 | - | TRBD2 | CASSFGLAGGPSETQYF | TGCGCCAGCAGCTTTGGACTAGCGGGAGGGCCCTCGGAGACCCAGTACTTC
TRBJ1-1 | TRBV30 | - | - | CAWEPGHWNTEAFF | TGTGCCTGGGAACCGGGACACTGGAACACTGAAGCTTTCTTT
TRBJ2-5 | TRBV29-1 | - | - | CSALAGAETQYF | TGCAGCGCCTTGGCAGGGGCAGAGACCCAGTACTTC
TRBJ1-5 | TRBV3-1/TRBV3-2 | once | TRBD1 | CASSQEGAGGWDQPQHF | TGTGCCAGCAGCCAAGAAGGGGCAGGGGGTTGGGATCAGCCCCAGCATTTT
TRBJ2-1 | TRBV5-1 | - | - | CASNQPFRGHSYNEQFF | TGCGCCAGCAACCAACCGTTCAGGGGACACAGCTACAATGAGCAGTTCTTC
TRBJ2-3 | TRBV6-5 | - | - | CASSHIRQGDTQYF | TGTGCCAGCAGTCACATTAGGCAGGGGGATACGCAGTATTTT
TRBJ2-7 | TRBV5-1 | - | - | CASSPRGSSYEQYF | TGCGCCAGCAGCCCCCGGGGGAGTTCGTACGAGCAGTACTTC